A selection of T cell receptor beta chains follows, all from one sample in a study of cytotoxic CD8 clonotypes in ibrutinib-treated CLL. The table came from immunoSEQ multiplex PCR; TCRdb's copy has only in-frame clones and leaves some out. Here the sample spans tens of thousands of clones, roughly 58% being singletons. Material: PBMCs, obtained at disease progression, from a patient treated with ibrutinib. These receptors were obtained from a human donor with chronic lymphocytic leukemia. Each CDR3 is given with its conserved first and last residue. The D gene is left open where the match is weak. Expanded clones are given a class, and other clones once, few, many or no size at all.

V: TRBV6-1; J: TRBJ2-7; size: NA; D: NA; DNA: TGTGCCAGCAGTGGGGGGTACGAGCAGTACTTC; CDR3: CASSGGYEQYF
V: TRBV7-2; J: TRBJ1-4; size: NA; D: NA; DNA: TGTGCCAGCACCCAGCGGGGCACAACTAATGAAAAACTGTTTTTT; CDR3: CASTQRGTTNEKLFF
V: TRBV9; J: TRBJ2-1; size: few; D: TRBD2; DNA: TGTGCCAGCAGCGTAGGATTAGCGGGAGCCTACAATGAGCAGTTCTTC; CDR3: CASSVGLAGAYNEQFF
V: TRBV28; J: TRBJ1-2; size: few; D: TRBD1; DNA: TGTGCCACTCGATCCGGGACAGACTATGGCTACACCTTC; CDR3: CATRSGTDYGYTF
V: TRBV5-1; J: TRBJ2-1; size: few; D: NA; DNA: TGCGCCAGCAGCTTGCAACCGTACAATGAGCAGTTCTTC; CDR3: CASSLQPYNEQFF
V: TRBV11-1; J: TRBJ1-2; size: few; D: NA; DNA: TGTGCCAGCAGCCCGGGAGCCGGGGCGTATGGCTACACCTTC; CDR3: CASSPGAGAYGYTF
V: TRBV7-9; J: TRBJ1-4; size: NA; D: NA; DNA: TGTGCCAGCAGCTTAAACGGGGTGACTAATGAAAAACTGTTTTTT; CDR3: CASSLNGVTNEKLFF
V: TRBV9; J: TRBJ2-5; size: once; D: NA; DNA: TGTGCCAGCAGCGTAGGAGGGTACGACCGGGAGACCCAGTACTTC; CDR3: CASSVGGYDRETQYF
V: TRBV7-6; J: TRBJ2-7; size: NA; D: TRBD1; DNA: TGTGCCAGCAGCTTAAGACAGGGCCCTTCCTACGAGCAGTACTTC; CDR3: CASSLRQGPSYEQYF
V: TRBV19; J: TRBJ2-3; size: many; D: TRBD2; DNA: TGTGCCAGCAGCTCACGGGGGGGCACAGATACGCAGTATTTT; CDR3: CASSSRGGTDTQYF
V: TRBV2; J: TRBJ2-7; size: NA; D: NA; DNA: TGTGCCAGCAGCGCGGGACAGCTCACCTACGAGCAGTACTTC; CDR3: CASSAGQLTYEQYF
V: TRBV9; J: TRBJ2-7; size: NA; D: NA; DNA: TGTGCCAGCAGTCGGGAGATTAACTACGAGCAGTACTTC; CDR3: CASSREINYEQYF
V: TRBV30; J: TRBJ1-2; size: many; D: TRBD1; DNA: TGTGCCTGGTCAGGACAGGCCGTTAACTATGGCTACACCTTC; CDR3: CAWSGQAVNYGYTF
V: TRBV19; J: TRBJ1-2; size: NA; D: TRBD1; DNA: TGTGCCAGTAGTCTTACAGGGGCCTATGGCTACACCTTC; CDR3: CASSLTGAYGYTF
V: TRBV5-6; J: TRBJ1-6; size: few; D: TRBD1; DNA: TGTGCCAGCAGCCGATGGGACAGGGCAAATTCACCCCTCCACTTT; CDR3: CASSRWDRANSPLHF
V: TRBV18; J: TRBJ2-3; size: NA; D: NA; DNA: TGTGCCAGCTCACTAGTGGATCTTACAGATACGCAGTATTTT; CDR3: CASSLVDLTDTQYF